This T cell receptor (beta chain) was documented in a study of shared clonotypes between healthy human individuals. Notes on the study in general: Clonotype sharing among donors, it was expected, would be affected by sequencing depth.

Unsorted material relied on 90 million to 100 million PBMCs as the source of genomic DNA. This clone showed up many times. Its antigen remains unknown. Several immunoSEQ plates held equal portions of the genomic DNA taken from each subset. Sequencing used immunoSEQ multiplex PCR; TCRdb keeps in-frame clones, though not all of them. This sample carries 400,000 to 550,000 clones, 79% of them seen once, and the ten largest clones take less than 15%. Trimming took 0 bases from V and 9 from J, leaving 12 bases between them. Germline V CDR1 and CDR2: SGHNT, YENEEA. The CDR3 consists of 14 residues. Sequenced input: PBMCs. This chain links TRBV11-3 with TRBJ2-1; D call uncertain. The receptor comes from a woman between 35 and 50 years old in good health. Some clones in this sample may be carry-over from other donors' samples. The DNA of the CDR3 is TGTGCCAGCAGCTTAGATCAAAAGGGCGGTGAGCAGTTCTTC. This encodes CASSLDQKGGEQFF.